A selection of T cell receptor beta chains follows, all from one sample in a study of OX40 agonist ivuxolimab in advanced cancers. Using immunoSEQ multiplex PCR, the repertoire was profiled, and TCRdb retains in-frame clones only, with some absent. The table records approximately 74,000 clones, approximately 90% of them present only once. The specimen was CD4+ or CD8+ T cells sorted from blood, collected in a trial of the OX40 agonist ivuxolimab. These receptors came from an adult with an advanced solid tumor such as melanoma, head and neck, liver or kidney cancer. CDR3s include the opening cysteine and the closing phenylalanine or tryptophan. A D gene is named only where the DNA matches it firmly. For some rows the clone size is stated as once, few or many, or as a class when expanded; others skip it.

>.|14|once|TRBJ2-7|TRBV19
CASSAGTSGYEQYF
TGTGCCAGTAGCGCCGGGACTTCTGGCTACGAGCAGTACTTC
>TRBD2|14|once|TRBJ2-7|TRBV7-2
CASSFSGAGYEQYF
TGTGCCAGCAGCTTTTCCGGAGCGGGGTACGAGCAGTACTTC
>.|12|.|TRBJ1-1|TRBV19
CASSMGRTEAFF
TGTGCCAGTAGTATGGGTAGGACTGAAGCTTTCTTT
>.|16|once|TRBJ2-1|TRBV19
CASSTFRGGSHNEQFF
TGTGCCAGTAGTACCTTCCGAGGGGGGAGCCACAATGAGCAGTTCTTC
>.|13|.|TRBJ2-2|TRBV10-3
CAISENLVGELFF
TGTGCCATCAGTGAAAACTTGGTCGGGGAGCTGTTTTTT
>.|18|.|TRBJ1-1|TRBV5-4
CASSLGWAGEILNTEAFF
TGTGCCAGCAGCTTGGGGTGGGCGGGAGAAATCCTGAACACTGAAGCTTTCTTT
>.|11|few|TRBJ1-1|TRBV7-9
CASSFGTEAFF
TGTGCCAGCAGCTTTGGGACAGAAGCTTTCTTT
>TRBD1|15|.|TRBJ2-1|TRBV4-3
CASSQDSLQGNEQFF
TGCGCCAGCAGCCAAGATTCGTTACAGGGGAATGAGCAGTTCTTC
>.|14|.|TRBJ1-1|TRBV19
CASSIGALNTEAFF
TGTGCCAGTAGTATAGGGGCTCTGAACACTGAAGCTTTCTTT
>.|19|.|TRBJ2-2|TRBV4-2
CASSPFLWTSGGAVGELFF
.
>.|15|few|TRBJ2-2|TRBV5-1
CASSLAETNTGELFF
TGCGCCAGCAGCTTAGCGGAAACGAACACCGGGGAGCTGTTTTTT
>.|14|.|TRBJ2-4|TRBV30
CAWETDLAKNIQYF
TGTGCCTGGGAGACAGACTTAGCCAAAAACATTCAGTACTTC
>.|16|.|TRBJ2-3|TRBV14
CASSPGRVSSTDTQYF
TGTGCCAGCAGCCCTGGTCGTGTATCTAGCACAGATACGCAGTATTTT
>.|15|.|TRBJ1-1|TRBV2
CASSELGRGNAEAFF
TGTGCCAGCAGTGAATTAGGCAGGGGAAATGCTGAAGCTTTCTTT
>.|14|.|TRBJ2-3|TRBV4-3
CASSLKRPPDTQYF
TGCGCCAGCAGCCTAAAAAGACCCCCAGATACGCAGTATTTT
>TRBD1|15|.|TRBJ2-7|TRBV11-2
CASSFGTGEGYEQYF
TGTGCCAGCAGCTTCGGGACAGGGGAAGGCTACGAGCAGTACTTC
>TRBD2|16|.|TRBJ2-1|TRBV27
CASSSGLAGAYNEQFF
TGTGCCAGCAGTTCGGGACTAGCGGGGGCCTACAATGAGCAGTTCTTC
>TRBD1|13|.|TRBJ2-1|TRBV9
CASSGDSYNEQFF
TGTGCCAGCAGCGGGGACAGCTACAATGAGCAGTTCTTC
>TRBD1|18|.|TRBJ2-3|TRBV7-9
CASSRDRGGYSSTDTQYF
TGTGCCAGCAGCCGAGACAGGGGAGGTTATTCTAGCACAGATACGCAGTATTTT
>.|15|.|TRBJ2-7|TRBV30
CAWSGELSSSYEQYF
TGTGCCTGGAGCGGGGAACTATCGAGCTCCTACGAGCAGTACTTC
>TRBD1|14|.|TRBJ2-7|TRBV27
CASSWGQGAYEQYF
TGTGCCAGCAGTTGGGGACAGGGGGCCTACGAGCAGTACTTC
>.|16|.|TRBJ2-3|TRBV27
CASSSAATIYTDTQYF
TGTGCCAGCAGTTCCGCGGCTACAATCTACACAGATACGCAGTATTTT
>TRBD2|17|once|TRBJ2-1|TRBV7-2
CASSLERLAGGYNEQFF
TGTGCCAGCAGCTTAGAGAGGCTAGCGGGAGGGTACAATGAGCAGTTCTTC
>TRBD1|13|.|TRBJ2-7|TRBV30
CAWSVGTGDEQYF
TGTGCCTGGAGTGTAGGGACAGGGGACGAGCAGTACTTC
>.|17|.|TRBJ1-3|TRBV7-9
CASSSGTRGVSGNTIYF
TGTGCCAGCAGTTCAGGAACTAGGGGCGTCTCTGGAAACACCATATATTTT
>TRBD1|16|once|TRBJ1-1|TRBV9
CASSTRQGARDTEAFF
TGTGCCAGCAGCACCCGACAGGGTGCGCGTGACACTGAAGCTTTCTTT
>.|13|once|TRBJ1-5|TRBV6-5
CASSYSGVQPQHF
TGTGCCAGCAGTTACTCTGGGGTCCAGCCCCAGCATTTT
>.|13|.|TRBJ2-7|TRBV9
CASSAPQGDEQYF
TGTGCCAGCAGCGCTCCCCAGGGCGACGAGCAGTACTTC
>TRBD1|15|few|TRBJ1-1|TRBV4-3
CASSQRTGRDTEAFF
TGCGCCAGCAGCCAACGGACAGGGAGGGACACTGAAGCTTTCTTT
>.|15|.|TRBJ2-7|TRBV7-2
CASSLVAGEDYEQYF
TGTGCCAGCAGCTTAGTGGCAGGGGAGGACTACGAGCAGTACTTC
>.|15|.|TRBJ2-5|TRBV11-2
CASSPGKGRIETQYF
TGTGCCAGCAGCCCCGGCAAAGGCAGGATTGAGACCCAGTACTTC
>TRBD1|17|.|TRBJ1-1|TRBV10-3
CAISVTGTGELSTEAFF
TGTGCCATCAGTGTAACCGGGACAGGGGAATTGAGTACTGAAGCTTTCTTT
>.|16|once|TRBJ2-1|TRBV28
CASSSLAGATYNEQFF
TGTGCCAGCAGTTCTCTGGCGGGGGCTACCTACAATGAGCAGTTCTTC
>TRBD1|16|.|TRBJ1-4|TRBV28
CASSLQGAPTNEKLFF
TGTGCCAGCAGTTTACAGGGGGCCCCAACTAATGAAAAACTGTTTTTT
>TRBD1|16|.|TRBJ2-1|TRBV18
CASSHVGQGGEVEQFF
TGTGCCAGCTCACATGTCGGACAGGGTGGGGAAGTGGAGCAGTTCTTC
>.|15|.|TRBJ2-7|TRBV19
CASTPGPGSSYEQYF
TGTGCCAGTACCCCCGGGCCGGGAAGCTCCTACGAGCAGTACTTC
>TRBD1|16|few|TRBJ1-1|TRBV4-1
CASSPFARGVPREAFF
TGCGCCAGCAGCCCTTTCGCCAGGGGGGTTCCTCGTGAAGCTTTCTTT
>.|13|.|TRBJ1-6|TRBV6-4
CASSAEGNSPLHF
TGTGCCAGCAGTGCCGAGGGAAATTCACCCCTCCACTTT
>TRBD1|16|.|TRBJ2-7|TRBV9
CASSDDQTGGIYEQYF
TGTGCCAGCAGCGATGACCAGACAGGGGGGATCTACGAGCAGTACTTC
>TRBD2|17|.|TRBJ2-2|TRBV28
CASRLSRAGGLPGELFF
TGTGCCAGCAGACTCTCTCGGGCGGGAGGGCTCCCCGGGGAGCTGTTTTTT
>.|13|.|TRBJ1-2|TRBV2
CASSEGRHYGYTF
TGTGCCAGCAGTGAAGGACGTCATTATGGCTACACCTTC
>TRBD2|15|.|TRBJ2-1|TRBV2
CASSGAGGLYNEQFF
TGTGCCAGCAGTGGGGCGGGGGGACTGTACAATGAGCAGTTCTTC
>TRBD1|15|.|TRBJ2-7|TRBV19
CASNVGGTGYDEQYF
TGTGCCAGTAATGTGGGAGGGACAGGGTACGACGAGCAGTACTTC
>TRBD2|16|.|TRBJ2-2|TRBV19
CASSRGLAGPPGELFF
TGTGCCAGTAGTAGAGGACTAGCGGGCCCCCCCGGGGAGCTGTTTTTT
>TRBD1|17|.|TRBJ1-2|TRBV7-9
CANQPSDRGIDNYGYTF
TGTGCCAACCAACCATCGGACAGGGGCATCGATAACTATGGCTACACCTTC
>TRBD1|15|.|TRBJ2-7|TRBV27
CASSLNGQGAYEQYF
TGTGCCAGCAGTTTAAATGGACAGGGGGCCTACGAGCAGTACTTC
>TRBD1|15|.|TRBJ1-3|TRBV30
CALGQASNSGNTIYF
TGTGCCTTGGGACAGGCCTCAAACTCTGGAAACACCATATATTTT
>.|17|.|TRBJ1-2|TRBV4-1
CASSQDVMTGQTYGYTF
TGCGCCAGCAGCCAAGATGTAATGACAGGCCAGACCTATGGCTACACCTTC
>.|14|.|TRBJ2-7|TRBV7-9
CASSPRDGAYEQYF
TGTGCCAGCAGCCCCCGGGACGGGGCCTACGAGCAGTACTTC